The clone carrying this T cell receptor beta chain was seen just once. No antigen is known for it. PCR amplification relied on 60 Vbeta primers (plus 13 Jbeta primers). Using immunoSEQ multiplex PCR, the repertoire was profiled, and TCRdb retains in-frame clones only, with some absent. The data show about 140,000 clones, more than 70% seen once. The CDR3 is 15 amino acids. CDR1 SGHVS and CDR2 FQNEAQ come from the germline V gene. After removal of 1 base from V and 4 bases from J, the junction contained 6 bases not matched to a gene. The data belong to a study of cytomegalovirus exposure and HLA in healthy donors. Across the whole study: In terms of ancestry, the Caucasian-associated cluster contained roughly 81% of the roughly 400 genotyped donors. The study's findings and limits: According to a later analysis, donors in an Asian-associated ancestry cluster reportedly had fewer N-insertions than the roughly 630-donor mean.

The receptor was derived from a male donor in good health and CMV-seropositive. The sequenced sample consisted of PBMCs. The rearrangement joins TRBV7-8 to TRBJ2-5, with 7 positions matching TRBD2. This CDR3 reads CASSLGGSGGETQYF. CDR3 DNA sequence: TGTGCCAGCAGCTTAGGGGGCTCGGGAGGAGAGACCCAGTACTTC.